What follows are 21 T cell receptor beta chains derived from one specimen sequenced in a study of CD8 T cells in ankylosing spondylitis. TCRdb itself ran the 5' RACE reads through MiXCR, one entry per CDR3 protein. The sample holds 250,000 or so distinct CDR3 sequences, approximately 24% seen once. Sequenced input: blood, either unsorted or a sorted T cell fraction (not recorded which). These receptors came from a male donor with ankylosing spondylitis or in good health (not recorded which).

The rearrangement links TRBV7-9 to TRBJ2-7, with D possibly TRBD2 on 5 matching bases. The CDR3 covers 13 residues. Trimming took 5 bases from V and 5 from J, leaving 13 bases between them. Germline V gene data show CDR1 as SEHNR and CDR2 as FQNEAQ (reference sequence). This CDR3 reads CASSPRATNEQYF. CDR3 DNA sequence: TGTGCCAGCAGCCCCCGGGCGACTAACGAGCAGTACTTC.

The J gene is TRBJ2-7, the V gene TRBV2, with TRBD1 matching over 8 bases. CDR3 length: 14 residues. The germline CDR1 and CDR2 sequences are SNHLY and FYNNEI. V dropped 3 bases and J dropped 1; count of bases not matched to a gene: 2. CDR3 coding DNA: TGTGCCAGCAGTGAGAGGACAGGGTCCTACGAGCAGTACTTC. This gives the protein CASSERTGSYEQYF.

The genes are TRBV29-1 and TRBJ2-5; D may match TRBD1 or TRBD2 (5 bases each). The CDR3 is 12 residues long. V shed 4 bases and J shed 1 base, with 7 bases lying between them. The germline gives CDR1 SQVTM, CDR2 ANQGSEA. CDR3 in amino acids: CSVVGVQETQYF. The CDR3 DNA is TGCAGCGTTGTGGGGGTCCAAGAGACCCAGTACTTC. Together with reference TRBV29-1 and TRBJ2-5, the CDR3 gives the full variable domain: SAVISQKPSRDICQRGTSLTIQCQVDSQVTMMFWYRQQPGQSLTLIATANQGSEATYESGFVIDKFPISRPNLTFSTLTVSNMSPEDSSIYLCSVVGVQETQYFGPGTRLLVL.

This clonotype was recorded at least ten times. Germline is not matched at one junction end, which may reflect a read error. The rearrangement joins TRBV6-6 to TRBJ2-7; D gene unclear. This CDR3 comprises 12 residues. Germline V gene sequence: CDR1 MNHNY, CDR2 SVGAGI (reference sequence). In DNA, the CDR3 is TGTGCCAGCAGCCCCTCTGGTTCGGTCGGCACCTTC. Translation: CASSPSGSVGTF.

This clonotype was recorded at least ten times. CDR3 residues: CASSSGRLDSYGYTF. The CDR3 region has the DNA TGTGCCAGCAGCTCAGGTCGGTTGGACAGCTATGGCTACACCTTC. The chain combines TRBV4-2 with TRBJ1-2; D is perhaps TRBD1 (6 bases). The germline gives CDR1 LGHNA, CDR2 YNFKEQ. CDR3 size: 15 residues. V gave up 5 bases and J gave up 4 bases, with 17 bases separating them.

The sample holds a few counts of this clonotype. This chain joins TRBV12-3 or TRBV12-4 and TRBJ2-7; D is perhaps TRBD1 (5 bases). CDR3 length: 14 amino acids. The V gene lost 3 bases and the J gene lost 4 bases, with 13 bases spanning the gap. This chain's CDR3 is CASSFWNRTYEQYF. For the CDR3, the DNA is TGTGCCAGCAGTTTTTGGAACAGGACATACGAGCAGTACTTC.

The CDR3 nucleotides are TGCAGTGCTAGAGTTCCAATCGACAGGGCTCGGAATCAGCCCCAGCATTTT. Its translation: CSARVPIDRARNQPQHF. The V and J genes are TRBV20-1 and TRBJ1-5; 7 positions agree with TRBD1. This CDR3 has 17 residues. The germline V gene encodes CDR1 DFQATT and CDR2 SNEGSKA (reference sequence). The ends lost 1 base at V and 4 bases at J; junction bases unmatched: 13.

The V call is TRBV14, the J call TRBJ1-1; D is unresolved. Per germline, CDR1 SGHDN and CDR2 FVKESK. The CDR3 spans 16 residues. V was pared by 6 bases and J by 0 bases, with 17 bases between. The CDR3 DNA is TGTGCCAGCAGGGAGTCCGGCAGATCTATGAACACTGAAGCTTTCTTT. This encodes CASRESGRSMNTEAFF.

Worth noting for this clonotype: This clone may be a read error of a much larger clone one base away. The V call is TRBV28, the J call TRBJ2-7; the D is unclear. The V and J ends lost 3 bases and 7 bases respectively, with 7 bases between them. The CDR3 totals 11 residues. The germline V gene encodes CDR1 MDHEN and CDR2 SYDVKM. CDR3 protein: CASSFPSEQYF. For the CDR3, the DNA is TGTGCCAGCAGTTTCCCGAGTGAGCAGTACTTC.

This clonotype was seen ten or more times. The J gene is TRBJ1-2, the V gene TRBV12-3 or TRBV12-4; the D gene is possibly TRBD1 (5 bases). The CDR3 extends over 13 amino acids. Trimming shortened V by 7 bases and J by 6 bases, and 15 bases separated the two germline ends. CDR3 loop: CASTPGGDDGYTF. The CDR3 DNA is TGTGCCAGCACCCCGGGCGGGGACGATGGCTACACCTTC.

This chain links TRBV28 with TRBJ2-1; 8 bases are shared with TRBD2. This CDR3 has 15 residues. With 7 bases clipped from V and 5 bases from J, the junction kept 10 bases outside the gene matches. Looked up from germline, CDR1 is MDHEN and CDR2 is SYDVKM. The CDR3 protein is CASTTSGGVHNEQFF. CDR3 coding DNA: TGTGCCAGCACGACGAGCGGGGGCGTTCACAATGAGCAGTTCTTC. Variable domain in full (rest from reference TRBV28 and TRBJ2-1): DVKVTQSSRYLVKRTGEKVFLECVQDMDHENMFWYRQDPGLGLRLIYFSYDVKMKEKGDIPEGYSVSREKKERFSLILESASTNQTSMYLCASTTSGGVHNEQFFGPGTRLTVL.

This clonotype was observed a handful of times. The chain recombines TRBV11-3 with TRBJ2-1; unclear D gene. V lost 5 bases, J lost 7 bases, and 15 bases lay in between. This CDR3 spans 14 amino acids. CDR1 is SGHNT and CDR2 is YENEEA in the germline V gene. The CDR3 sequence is CASSPRSGRNEQFF. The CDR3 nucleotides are TGTGCCAGCAGCCCCAGGAGTGGGCGTAATGAGCAGTTCTTC. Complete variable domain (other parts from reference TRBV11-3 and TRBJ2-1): EAGVVQSPRYKIIEKKQPVAFWCNPISGHNTLYWYLQNLGQGPELLIRYENEEAVDDSQLPKDRFSAERLKGVDSTLKIQPAELGDSAVYLCASSPRSGRNEQFFGPGTRLTVL.

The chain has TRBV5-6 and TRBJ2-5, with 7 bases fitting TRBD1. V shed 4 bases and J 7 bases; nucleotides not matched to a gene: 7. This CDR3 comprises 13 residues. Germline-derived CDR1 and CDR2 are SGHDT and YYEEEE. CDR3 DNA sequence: TGTGCCAGCAGCCCAGGGGGTCCAGGGACCCAGTACTTC. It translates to CASSPGGPGTQYF.

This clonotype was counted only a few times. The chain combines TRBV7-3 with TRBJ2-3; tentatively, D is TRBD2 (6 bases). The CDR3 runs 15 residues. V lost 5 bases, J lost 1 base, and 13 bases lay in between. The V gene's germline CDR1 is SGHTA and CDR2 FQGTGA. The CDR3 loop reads CASSPTSRGTDTQYF. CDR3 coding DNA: TGTGCCAGCAGCCCTACTAGCAGAGGCACAGATACGCAGTATTTT.

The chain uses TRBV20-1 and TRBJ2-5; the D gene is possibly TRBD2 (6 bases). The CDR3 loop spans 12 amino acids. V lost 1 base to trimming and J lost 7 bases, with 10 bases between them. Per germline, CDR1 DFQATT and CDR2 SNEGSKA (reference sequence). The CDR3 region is CSARGPGGTQYF. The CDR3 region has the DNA TGCAGTGCTAGAGGGCCCGGGGGGACCCAGTACTTC.

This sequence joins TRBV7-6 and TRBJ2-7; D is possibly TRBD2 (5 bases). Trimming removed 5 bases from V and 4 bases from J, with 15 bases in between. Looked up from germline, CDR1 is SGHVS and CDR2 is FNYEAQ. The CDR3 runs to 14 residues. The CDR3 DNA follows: TGTGCCAGCAGCCCCAGGTGGGGAGTGTACGAGCAGTACTTC. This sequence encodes CASSPRWGVYEQYF.

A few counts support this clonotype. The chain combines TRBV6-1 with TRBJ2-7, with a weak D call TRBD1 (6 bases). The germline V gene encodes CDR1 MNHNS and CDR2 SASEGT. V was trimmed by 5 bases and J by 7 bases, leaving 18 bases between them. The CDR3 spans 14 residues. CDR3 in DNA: TGTGCCAGCAGTCGATTCCTGCAGGGGTCTGAGCAGTACTTC. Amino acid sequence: CASSRFLQGSEQYF.

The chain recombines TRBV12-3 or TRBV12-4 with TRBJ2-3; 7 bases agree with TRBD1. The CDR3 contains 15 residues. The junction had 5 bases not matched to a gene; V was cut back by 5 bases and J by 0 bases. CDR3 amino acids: CASSHRGSSTDTQYF. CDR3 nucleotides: TGTGCCAGCAGTCACAGGGGCTCTAGCACAGATACGCAGTATTTT.

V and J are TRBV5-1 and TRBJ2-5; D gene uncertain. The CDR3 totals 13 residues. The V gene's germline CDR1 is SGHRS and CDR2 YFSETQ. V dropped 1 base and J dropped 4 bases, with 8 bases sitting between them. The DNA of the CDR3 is TGCGCCAGCAGCTTGATGTCCGGAGAGACCCAGTACTTC. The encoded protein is CASSLMSGETQYF.

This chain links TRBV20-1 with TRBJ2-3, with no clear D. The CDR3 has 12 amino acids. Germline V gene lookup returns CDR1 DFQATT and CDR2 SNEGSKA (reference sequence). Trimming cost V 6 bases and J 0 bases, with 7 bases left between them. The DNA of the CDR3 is TGCAGTGCAATTATGAGCACAGATACGCAGTATTTT. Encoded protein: CSAIMSTDTQYF.

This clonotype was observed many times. CDR3 amino acids: CATSQDRGMNTEAFF. CDR3 bases: TGTGCCACCAGCCAGGACAGGGGAATGAACACTGAAGCTTTCTTT. The chain links TRBV15 to TRBJ1-1, with 9 bases fitting TRBD1. V was clipped by 5 bases and J by 0 bases; unmatched bases: 4. The CDR3 sequence is 15 residues long. CDR1 is LNHNV, CDR2 YYDKDF, per germline (reference sequence).